The next 15 T cell receptor beta chains were all read from a single sample in a study of cytomegalovirus exposure and HLA in healthy donors. TCRdb keeps only in-frame clones here, not all; method: immunoSEQ multiplex PCR. This sample has over 200,000 clones, with 83% found just once. Sequencing input: PBMCs. These receptors all stem from a woman under 30 in good health and CMV-seronegative.

The sample holds a few counts of this clone. V usage is TRBV7-6 and J usage is TRBJ2-2; no clear D gene. This CDR3 is 14 amino acids long. V was shortened by 1 base and J by 4 bases, with 7 bases between the two germline ends. The germline CDR1 and CDR2 sequences are SGHVS and FNYEAQ. The CDR3 sequence is CASSLGSSTGELFF. Written as DNA, the CDR3 is TGTGCCAGCAGCTTAGGGAGCTCCACCGGGGAGCTGTTTTTT.

The chain is built from TRBV5-1 and TRBJ1-2; weak D call: TRBD1 (5 bases). The V and J ends lost 4 bases and 8 bases respectively, with 24 bases between them. Germline V gives CDR1 SGHRS, CDR2 YFSETQ. The CDR3 consists of 16 residues. DNA of the CDR3: TGCGCCAGCAGCGAGAAGGGGCGTGGACCGATTTACGGCTACACCTTC. This codes for CASSEKGRGPIYGYTF.

This chain links TRBV7-9 with TRBJ2-7; D is unclear. Germline V gene data show CDR1 as SEHNR and CDR2 as FQNEAQ (reference sequence). The length of the CDR3 is 13 residues. The V gene lost 2 bases and the J gene lost 5 bases, with 10 bases spanning the gap. CDR3 protein: CASSLIPADEQYF. CDR3 DNA: TGTGCCAGCAGCTTAATCCCCGCCGACGAGCAGTACTTC.

The gene calls are TRBV9 and TRBJ2-5; TRBD2 is a possible D gene (5 bases). The germline CDR1 and CDR2 sequences are SGDLS and YYNGEE. This CDR3 is built from 14 residues. The V end lost 2 bases, the J end lost 5 bases, and 13 bases lay between the germline ends. CDR3 DNA sequence: TGTGCCAGCAGCGTGGGCACCTCGGGGGAGACCCAGTACTTC. Protein product: CASSVGTSGETQYF.

The chain links TRBV28 to TRBJ2-4; no firm D call. The CDR3 runs to 15 residues. Germline V CDR1 and CDR2: MDHEN, SYDVKM. Trimming cost V 0 bases and J 5 bases, with 11 bases left between them. For the CDR3, the DNA is TGTGCCAGCAGTTTATGGCGGCTTGGGGAAAACATTCAGTACTTC. Its translation is CASSLWRLGENIQYF.

The chain has TRBV13 and TRBJ2-3, with D uncertain. Germline V lookup: CDR1 PRHDT, CDR2 FYEKMQ (reference sequence). Between the trimmed V and J ends, which lost 4 bases and 2 bases, there was a span of 10 bases. This CDR3 is built from 14 residues. The CDR3 protein is CASSSGPNTDTQYF. The CDR3 DNA reads as TGTGCCAGCAGCTCAGGACCAAACACAGATACGCAGTATTTT.

The V call is TRBV4-2, the J call TRBJ1-1, with D tentatively TRBD1 (5 bases). Germline CDR1 LGHNA, CDR2 YNFKEQ. This CDR3 spans 14 amino acids. V was pared by 1 base and J by 5 bases, with 11 bases between. As DNA, the CDR3 is TGTGCCAGCAGCCAAGTCAGGGTAGAGACTGAAGCTTTCTTT. It translates to CASSQVRVETEAFF.

The chain recombines TRBV27 with TRBJ2-6, with a possible D match to TRBD1 (5 bases). Per the germline V gene, CDR1 is MNHEY and CDR2 is SMNVEV (reference sequence). V shed 8 bases and J shed 4 bases, with 21 bases lying between them. The CDR3 is made up of 17 amino acids. The CDR3 coding sequence is TGTGCCAGCGGGTCCGGCAGGGTAGACCCAGGGGCCAACGTCCTGACTTTC. This sequence encodes CASGSGRVDPGANVLTF. Full variable domain (remainder filled in from reference TRBV27 and TRBJ2-6): EAQVTQNPRYLITVTGKKLTVTCSQNMNHEYMSWYRQDPGLGLRQIYYSMNVEVTDKGDVPEGYKVSRKEKRNFPLILESPSPNQTSLYFCASGSGRVDPGANVLTFGAGSRLTVL.

This rearrangement joins TRBV6-5 to TRBJ1-1; 11 bases line up with TRBD1. From germline, CDR1 is MNHEY and CDR2 SVGAGI. J was trimmed by 7 bases and V by 8 bases; bases with no gene match: 6. CDR3 length equals 13 residues. CDR3 nucleotide sequence: TGTGCCAGCGCGGGACAGGGGGGAAATGAAGCTTTCTTT. Translation: CASAGQGGNEAFF.

This chain uses TRBV19 with TRBJ1-1; no reliable D call. The germline CDR1 and CDR2 sequences are LNHDA and SQIVND (reference sequence). Between the trimmed V and J ends, which lost 6 bases and 1 base, there was a span of 15 bases. This CDR3 is built from 15 residues. CDR3 sequence: CASSSRDGGNTEAFF. In DNA, the CDR3 is TGTGCCAGTAGCTCACGCGACGGAGGGAACACTGAAGCTTTCTTT.

The count of this clone is one. The chain employs TRBV7-6 and TRBJ2-1; 12 bases align to TRBD2. Losses at the gene ends were 1 base for V and 9 bases for J; bases not matched to a gene: 7. CDR3 length equals 16 residues. Germline V gene sequence: CDR1 SGHVS, CDR2 FNYEAQ. DNA of the CDR3: TGTGCCAGCAGCTTAGACGCTAGCGGGGGGGCTAGTGAGCAGTTCTTC. Its protein product is CASSLDASGGASEQFF.

CDR3 protein: CASSTNRGTEAFF. The CDR3 DNA is TGTGCCAGCAGTACGAACAGGGGGACTGAAGCTTTCTTT. This chain joins TRBV7-9 and TRBJ1-1; 8 bases align to TRBD1. Trimming removed 6 bases from V and 5 bases from J; junction bases left unmatched: 5. The CDR3 totals 13 residues. CDR1 and CDR2 from the germline V gene are SEHNR and FQNEAQ (reference sequence).

V gene TRBV6-5 combines with J gene TRBJ1-1; weak D call: TRBD1 (6 bases). CDR1 and CDR2 from the germline V gene are MNHEY and SVGAGI. The CDR3 totals 13 residues. Trimming removed 7 bases at V and 5 bases at J, with 14 bases between. The CDR3 sequence is CASNKGGRTEAFF. The DNA of the CDR3 is TGTGCCAGCAACAAAGGGGGGAGAACTGAAGCTTTCTTT.

V gene TRBV6-1 combines with J gene TRBJ1-4; D remains ambiguous. The ends were cut back, 3 bases at V and 0 bases at J, with 8 bases in the middle. This CDR3 region has 15 residues. Germline values: CDR1 MNHNS, CDR2 SASEGT. CDR3 residues: CASSDTRATNEKLFF. DNA of the CDR3: TGTGCCAGCAGTGACACGCGGGCAACTAATGAAAAACTGTTTTTT.

The chain is built from TRBV6-1 and TRBJ1-5, with 10 nucleotides matching TRBD1. Trimming cost V 6 bases and J 4 bases; bases outside gene matches: 6. The CDR3 is 15 amino acids. Germline V lookup: CDR1 MNHNS, CDR2 SASEGT. CDR3 protein: CASRGDRGKNQPQHF. Written as DNA, the CDR3 is TGTGCCAGCAGGGGGGACAGGGGTAAGAATCAGCCCCAGCATTTT.